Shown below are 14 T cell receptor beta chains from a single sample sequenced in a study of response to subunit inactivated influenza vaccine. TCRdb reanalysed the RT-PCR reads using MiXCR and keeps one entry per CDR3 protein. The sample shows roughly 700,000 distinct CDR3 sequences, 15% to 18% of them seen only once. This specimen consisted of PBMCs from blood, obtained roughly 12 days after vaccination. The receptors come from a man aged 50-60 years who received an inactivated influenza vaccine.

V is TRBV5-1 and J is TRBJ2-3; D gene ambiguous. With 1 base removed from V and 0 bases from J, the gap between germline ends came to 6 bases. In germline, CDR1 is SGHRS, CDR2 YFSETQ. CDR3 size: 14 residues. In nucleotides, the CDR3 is TGCGCCAGCAGCTTGAGCCAGAGCACAGATACGCAGTATTTT. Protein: CASSLSQSTDTQYF.

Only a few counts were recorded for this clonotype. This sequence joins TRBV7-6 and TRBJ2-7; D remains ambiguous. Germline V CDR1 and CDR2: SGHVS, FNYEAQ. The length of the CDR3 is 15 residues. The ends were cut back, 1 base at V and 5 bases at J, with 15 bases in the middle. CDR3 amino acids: CASSLDPAATNEQYF. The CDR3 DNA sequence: TGTGCCAGCAGCTTAGACCCGGCTGCAACTAACGAGCAGTACTTC.

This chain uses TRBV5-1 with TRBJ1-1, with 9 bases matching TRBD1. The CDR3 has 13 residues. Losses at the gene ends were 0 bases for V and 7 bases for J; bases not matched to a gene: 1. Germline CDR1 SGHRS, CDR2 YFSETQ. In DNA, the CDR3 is TGCGCCAGCAGCTTGGGACAGGGGGGTGAAGCTTTCTTT. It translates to CASSLGQGGEAFF.

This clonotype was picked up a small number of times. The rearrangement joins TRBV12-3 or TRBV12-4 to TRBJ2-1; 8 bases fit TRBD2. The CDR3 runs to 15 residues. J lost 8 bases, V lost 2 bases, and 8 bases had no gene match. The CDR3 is CASSLMGLDNDEQFF. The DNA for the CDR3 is TGTGCCAGCAGTTTAATGGGACTAGACAACGATGAGCAGTTCTTC.

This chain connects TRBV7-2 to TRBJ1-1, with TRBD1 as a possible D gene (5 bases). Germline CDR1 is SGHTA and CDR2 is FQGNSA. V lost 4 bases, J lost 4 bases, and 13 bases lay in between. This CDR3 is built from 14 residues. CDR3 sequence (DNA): TGTGCCAGCAGCTCAGACGTTGGGGGCACTGAAGCTTTCTTT. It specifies CASSSDVGGTEAFF.

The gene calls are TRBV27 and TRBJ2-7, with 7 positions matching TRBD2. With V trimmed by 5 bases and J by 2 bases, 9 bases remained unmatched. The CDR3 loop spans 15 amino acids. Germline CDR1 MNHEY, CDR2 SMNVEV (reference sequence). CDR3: CASSLSGTITYEQYF. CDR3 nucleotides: TGTGCCAGCAGTCTCTCCGGGACTATCACCTACGAGCAGTACTTC.

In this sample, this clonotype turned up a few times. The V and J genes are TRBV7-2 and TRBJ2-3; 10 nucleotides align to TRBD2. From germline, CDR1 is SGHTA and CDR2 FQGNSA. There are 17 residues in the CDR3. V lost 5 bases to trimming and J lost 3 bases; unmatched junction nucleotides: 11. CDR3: CASSKRPGLADTDTQYF. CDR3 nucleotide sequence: TGTGCCAGCAGCAAACGACCCGGACTAGCGGATACAGATACGCAGTATTTT.

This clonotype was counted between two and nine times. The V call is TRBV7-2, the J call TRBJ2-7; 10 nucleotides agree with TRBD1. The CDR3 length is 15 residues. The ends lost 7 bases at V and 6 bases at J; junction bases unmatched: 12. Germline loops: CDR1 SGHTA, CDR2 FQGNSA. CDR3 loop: CASNWQGQGVGEQYF. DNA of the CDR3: TGTGCCAGCAACTGGCAAGGACAGGGGGTCGGCGAGCAGTACTTC. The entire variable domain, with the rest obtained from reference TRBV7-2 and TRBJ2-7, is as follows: GAGVSQSPSNKVTEKGKDVELRCDPISGHTALYWYRQSLGQGLEFLIYFQGNSAPDKSGLPSDRFSAERTGGSVSTLTIQRTQQEDSAVYLCASNWQGQGVGEQYFGPGTRLTVT.

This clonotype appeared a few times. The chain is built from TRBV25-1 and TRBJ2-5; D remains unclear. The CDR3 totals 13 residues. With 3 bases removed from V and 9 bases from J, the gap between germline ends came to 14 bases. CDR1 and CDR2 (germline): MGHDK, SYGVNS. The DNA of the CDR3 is TGTGCCAGCAGTGACCGTAATTCTAGGGCCCAGTACTTC. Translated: CASSDRNSRAQYF.

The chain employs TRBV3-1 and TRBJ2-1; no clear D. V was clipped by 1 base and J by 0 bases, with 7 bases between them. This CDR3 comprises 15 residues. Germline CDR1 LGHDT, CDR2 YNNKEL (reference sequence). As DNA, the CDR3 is TGTGCCAGCAGCCAAGCCCCGAGCTCCTACAATGAGCAGTTCTTC. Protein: CASSQAPSSYNEQFF.

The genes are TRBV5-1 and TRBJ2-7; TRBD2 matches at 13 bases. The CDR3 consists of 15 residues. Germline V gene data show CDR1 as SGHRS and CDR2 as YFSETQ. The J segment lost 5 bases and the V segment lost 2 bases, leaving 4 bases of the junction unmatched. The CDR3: CASSLRTSGSNEQYF. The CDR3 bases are TGCGCCAGCAGCTTAAGGACTAGCGGGAGCAACGAGCAGTACTTC.

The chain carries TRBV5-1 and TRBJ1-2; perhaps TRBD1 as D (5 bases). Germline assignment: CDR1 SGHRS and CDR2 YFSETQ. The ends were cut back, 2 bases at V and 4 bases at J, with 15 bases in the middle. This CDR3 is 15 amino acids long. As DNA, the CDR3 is TGCGCCAGCAGCTTCTGGCTAGGGGATCCCTATGGCTACACCTTC. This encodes CASSFWLGDPYGYTF.

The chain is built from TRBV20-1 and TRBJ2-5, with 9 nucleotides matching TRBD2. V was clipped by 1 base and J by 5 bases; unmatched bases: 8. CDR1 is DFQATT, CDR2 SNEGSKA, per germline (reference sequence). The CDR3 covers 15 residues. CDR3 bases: TGCAGTGCTAGAGTGGGTAGCGGGAGAGGTGAGACCCAGTACTTC. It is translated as CSARVGSGRGETQYF.

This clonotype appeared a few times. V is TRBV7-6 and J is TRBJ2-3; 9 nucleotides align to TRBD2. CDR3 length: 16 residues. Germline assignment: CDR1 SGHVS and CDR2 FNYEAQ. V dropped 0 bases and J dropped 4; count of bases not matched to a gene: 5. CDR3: CASSLASSGVADTQYF. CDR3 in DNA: TGTGCCAGCAGCTTAGCGTCTAGCGGGGTAGCAGATACGCAGTATTTT.